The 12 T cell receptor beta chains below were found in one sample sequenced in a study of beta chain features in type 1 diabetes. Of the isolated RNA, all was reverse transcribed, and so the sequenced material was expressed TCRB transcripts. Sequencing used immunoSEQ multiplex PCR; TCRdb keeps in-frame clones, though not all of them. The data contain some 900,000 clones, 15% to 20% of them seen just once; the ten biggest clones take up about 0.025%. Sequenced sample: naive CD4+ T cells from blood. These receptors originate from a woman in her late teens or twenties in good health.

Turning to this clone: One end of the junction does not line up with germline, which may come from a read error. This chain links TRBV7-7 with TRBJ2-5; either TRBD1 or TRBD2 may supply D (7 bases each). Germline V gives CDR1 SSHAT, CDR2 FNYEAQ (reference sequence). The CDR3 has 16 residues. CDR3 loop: CASSPWGGTDQETQYF. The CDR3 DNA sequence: TGTGCTAGCAGTCCCTGGGGGGGGACAGACCAAGAGACCCAGTACTTC.

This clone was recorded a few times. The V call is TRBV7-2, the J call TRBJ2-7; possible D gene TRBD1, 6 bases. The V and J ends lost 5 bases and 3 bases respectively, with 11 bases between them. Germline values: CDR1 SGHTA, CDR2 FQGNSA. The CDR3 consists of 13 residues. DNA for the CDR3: TGTGCCAGCAGCCCTAGCAGGGGCTACGAGCAGTACTTC. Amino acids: CASSPSRGYEQYF.

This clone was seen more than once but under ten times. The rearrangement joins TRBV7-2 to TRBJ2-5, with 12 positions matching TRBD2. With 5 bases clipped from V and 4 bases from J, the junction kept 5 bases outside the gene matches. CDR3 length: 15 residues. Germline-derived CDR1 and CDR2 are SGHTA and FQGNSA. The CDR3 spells CASSRPGLAGETQYF. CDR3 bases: TGTGCCAGCAGCCGACCGGGACTAGCGGGAGAGACCCAGTACTTC.

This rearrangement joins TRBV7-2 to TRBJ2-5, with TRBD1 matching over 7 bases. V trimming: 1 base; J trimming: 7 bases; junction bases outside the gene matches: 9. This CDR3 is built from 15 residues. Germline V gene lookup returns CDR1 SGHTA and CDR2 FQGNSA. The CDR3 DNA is TGTGCCAGCAGCTTAGGAAGGGGGCGATTTGGGACCCAGTACTTC. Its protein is CASSLGRGRFGTQYF.

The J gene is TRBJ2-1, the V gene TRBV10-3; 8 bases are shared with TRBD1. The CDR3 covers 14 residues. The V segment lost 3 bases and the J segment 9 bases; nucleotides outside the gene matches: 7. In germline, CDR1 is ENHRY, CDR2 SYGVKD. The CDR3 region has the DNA TGTGCCATCAGTGATAGTAGACAGGGGATTGAGCAGTTCTTC. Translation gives CAISDSRQGIEQFF.

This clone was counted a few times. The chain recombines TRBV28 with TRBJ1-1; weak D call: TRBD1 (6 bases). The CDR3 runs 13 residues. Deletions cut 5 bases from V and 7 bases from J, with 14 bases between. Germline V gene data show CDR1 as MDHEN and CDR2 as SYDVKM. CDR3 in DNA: TGTGCCAGCAGTGGAACAGGGACGCGTGAAGCTTTCTTT. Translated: CASSGTGTREAFF.

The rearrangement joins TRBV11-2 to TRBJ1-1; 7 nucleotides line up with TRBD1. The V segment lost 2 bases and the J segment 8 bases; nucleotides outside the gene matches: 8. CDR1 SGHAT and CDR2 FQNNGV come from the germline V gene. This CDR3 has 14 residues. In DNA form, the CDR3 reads TGTGCCAGCAGCTTAACATCCCACAGGGGCGAAGCTTTCTTT. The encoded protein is CASSLTSHRGEAFF.

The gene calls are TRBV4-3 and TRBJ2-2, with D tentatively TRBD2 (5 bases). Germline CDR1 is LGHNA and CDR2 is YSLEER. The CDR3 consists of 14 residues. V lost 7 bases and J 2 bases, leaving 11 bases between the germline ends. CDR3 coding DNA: TGCGCCAGCACCTCGGGATTTAACACCGGGGAGCTGTTTTTT. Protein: CASTSGFNTGELFF.

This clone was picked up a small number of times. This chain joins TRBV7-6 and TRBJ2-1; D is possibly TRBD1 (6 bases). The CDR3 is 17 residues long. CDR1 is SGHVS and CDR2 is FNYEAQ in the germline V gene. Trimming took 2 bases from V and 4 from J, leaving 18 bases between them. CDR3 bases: TGTGCCAGCAGCTTATACGCAGGGGAGAGTGCGTACAATGAGCAGTTCTTC. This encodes CASSLYAGESAYNEQFF.

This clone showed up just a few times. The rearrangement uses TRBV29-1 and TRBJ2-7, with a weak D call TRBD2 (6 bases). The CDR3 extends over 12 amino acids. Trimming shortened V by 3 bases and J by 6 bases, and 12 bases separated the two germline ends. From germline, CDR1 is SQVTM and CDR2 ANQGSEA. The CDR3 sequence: CSVEKGLGEQYF. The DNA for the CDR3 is TGCAGCGTTGAGAAGGGACTGGGCGAGCAGTACTTC.

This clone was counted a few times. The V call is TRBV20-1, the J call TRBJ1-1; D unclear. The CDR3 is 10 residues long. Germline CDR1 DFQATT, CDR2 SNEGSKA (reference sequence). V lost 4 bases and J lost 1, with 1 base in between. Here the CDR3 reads CSAKNTEAFF. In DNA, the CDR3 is TGCAGTGCTAAGAACACTGAAGCTTTCTTT.

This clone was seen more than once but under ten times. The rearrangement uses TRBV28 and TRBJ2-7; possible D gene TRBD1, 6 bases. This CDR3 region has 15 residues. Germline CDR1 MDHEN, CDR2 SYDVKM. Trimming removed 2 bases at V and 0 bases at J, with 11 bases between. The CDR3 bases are TGTGCCAGCAGTTTAAGGCTAGGGGGCTCCTACGAGCAGTACTTC. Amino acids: CASSLRLGGSYEQYF.